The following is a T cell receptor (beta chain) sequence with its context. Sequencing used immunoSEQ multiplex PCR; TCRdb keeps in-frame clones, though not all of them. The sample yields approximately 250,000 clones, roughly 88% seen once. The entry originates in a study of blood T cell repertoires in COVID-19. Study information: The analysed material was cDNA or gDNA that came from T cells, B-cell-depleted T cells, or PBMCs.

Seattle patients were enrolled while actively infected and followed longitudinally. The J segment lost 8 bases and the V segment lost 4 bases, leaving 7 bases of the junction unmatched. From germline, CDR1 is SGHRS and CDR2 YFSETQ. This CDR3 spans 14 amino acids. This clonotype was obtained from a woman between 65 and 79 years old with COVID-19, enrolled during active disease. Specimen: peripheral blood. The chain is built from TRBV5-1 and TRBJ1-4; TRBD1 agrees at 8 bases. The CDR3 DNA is TGCGCCAGCAGCACCGGGACAGGAGCGGAAAAACTGTTTTTT. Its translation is CASSTGTGAEKLFF.